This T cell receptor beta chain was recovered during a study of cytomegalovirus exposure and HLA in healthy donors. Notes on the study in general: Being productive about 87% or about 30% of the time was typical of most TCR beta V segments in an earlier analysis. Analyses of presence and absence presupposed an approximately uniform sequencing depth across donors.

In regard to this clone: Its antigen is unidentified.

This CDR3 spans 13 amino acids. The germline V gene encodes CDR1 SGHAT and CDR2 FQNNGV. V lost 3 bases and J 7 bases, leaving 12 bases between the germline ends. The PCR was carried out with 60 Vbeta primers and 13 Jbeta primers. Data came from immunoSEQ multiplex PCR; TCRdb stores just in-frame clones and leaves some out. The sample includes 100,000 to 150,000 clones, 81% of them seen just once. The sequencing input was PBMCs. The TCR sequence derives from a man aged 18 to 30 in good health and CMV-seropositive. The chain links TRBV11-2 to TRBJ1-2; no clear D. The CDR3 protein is CASSLGYSSGYTF. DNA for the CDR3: TGTGCCAGCAGCTTGGGCTACTCGTCTGGCTACACCTTC.